This T cell receptor (beta chain) was observed in a study of control samples from healthy donors and cancer patients. Method: immunoSEQ multiplex PCR; TCRdb's copy keeps in-frame clones and lacks some. The sample consists of about 110,000 clones, about 80% of them appearing once. V was clipped by 5 bases and J by 3 bases, with 9 bases between them. The CDR3 extends over 13 amino acids. Sequencing was carried out using blood. The receptor comes from a man aged 18 to 29 in good health. V is TRBV12-3 or TRBV12-4 and J is TRBJ2-3; the D is unclear. DNA of the CDR3: TGTGCCAGCAGTCCGACTCGGACAGATACGCAGTATTTT. This encodes CASSPTRTDTQYF.